The next 8 T cell receptor beta chains were all read from a single sample in a study of somatic mutations in cytotoxic T cells in rheumatoid arthritis. Profiling relied on immunoSEQ multiplex PCR, and the TCRdb table lists in-frame clones only, not all of them. Counted here are tens of thousands of clones, more than 75% occurring once; the ten biggest clones make up around 10%. Sequencing was carried out using CD8+ T cells sorted from blood. These receptors all stem from an adult with rheumatoid arthritis.

The rearrangement links TRBV7-2 to TRBJ2-7; D is undetermined. Trimming stripped 5 bases from V and 5 bases from J, with 7 bases between. CDR1 SGHTA and CDR2 FQGNSA come from the germline V gene. This CDR3 is 11 amino acids long. This CDR3 is CASSQYHEQYF. Here the CDR3 DNA reads TGTGCCAGCAGCCAGTACCACGAGCAGTACTTC.

V usage is TRBV4-3 and J usage is TRBJ2-7, with D tentatively TRBD2 (5 bases). The germline gives CDR1 LGHNA, CDR2 YSLEER. This CDR3 comprises 14 residues. Trimming left V 0 bases short and J 2 bases short, with 8 bases between. The CDR3 region has the DNA TGCGCCAGCAGCCAAGATTGGGGAGCCTACGAGCAGTACTTC. It specifies CASSQDWGAYEQYF.

This clone was found once. This chain uses TRBV7-9 with TRBJ2-3; D call uncertain. The length of the CDR3 is 14 residues. The V end lost 11 bases, the J end lost 2 bases, and 17 bases lay between the germline ends. The germline gives CDR1 SEHNR, CDR2 FQNEAQ (reference sequence). CDR3 DNA sequence: TGTGCCTCTAAAGGCTCGGTTTCCACAGATACGCAGTATTTT. Translation: CASKGSVSTDTQYF.

The table lists this clone with a count of one. The chain has TRBV2 and TRBJ1-1; D not certain. Germline CDR1 and CDR2: SNHLY and FYNNEI. This CDR3 is built from 13 residues. Trimming took off 2 bases at V and 1 base at J, with 5 bases between the two ends. CDR3 in amino acids: CASSEQRNTEAFF. For the CDR3, the DNA is TGTGCCAGCAGTGAACAAAGGAACACTGAAGCTTTCTTT.

This clone was picked up a small number of times. The V and J genes are TRBV5-1 and TRBJ1-1; maybe TRBD1 (5 bases). Per germline, CDR1 SGHRS and CDR2 YFSETQ. The CDR3 sequence is 16 residues long. Trimming removed 0 bases at V and 1 base at J, with 13 bases between. This CDR3 reads CASSLAETAGNTEAFF. In DNA, the CDR3 is TGCGCCAGCAGCTTGGCCGAGACAGCGGGGAACACTGAAGCTTTCTTT.

Comments on this clone: This CDR3 fails to terminate in the conserved phenylalanine or tryptophan, so it likely reflects a read error. This chain uses TRBV6-1 with TRBJ1-2; D unresolved. The CDR3 is made up of 14 amino acids. The V gene lost 3 bases and the J gene lost 0 bases, with 8 bases spanning the gap. CDR1 and CDR2 from the germline V gene are MNHNS and SASEGT. The CDR3 DNA reads TGTGCCAGCAGTGATTACCGAGCTAACTATGGCTACACCCTC. It yields the protein CASSDYRANYGYTL.

In its sample, this clone was seen once. The rearrangement uses TRBV28 and TRBJ1-5, with 10 bases aligning to TRBD1. This CDR3 has 15 residues. CDR1 is MDHEN and CDR2 is SYDVKM in the germline V gene. Trimming at V came to 4 bases and at J to 4 bases, leaving 4 bases not matched to a gene. The CDR3 is CASSSGQGNNQPQHF. CDR3 sequence (DNA): TGTGCCAGCAGTTCGGGACAGGGGAATAATCAGCCCCAGCATTTT. Supplemented by reference TRBV28 and TRBJ1-5, the full variable domain reads DVKVTQSSRYLVKRTGEKVFLECVQDMDHENMFWYRQDPGLGLRLIYFSYDVKMKEKGDIPEGYSVSREKKERFSLILESASTNQTSMYLCASSSGQGNNQPQHFGDGTRLSIL.

J is TRBJ2-7 and V is TRBV11-2; TRBD1 matches at 9 bases. This CDR3 comprises 14 residues. V was clipped by 5 bases and J by 6 bases; unmatched bases: 8. Germline assignment: CDR1 SGHAT and CDR2 FQNNGV. CDR3 DNA sequence: TGTGCCAGCAGCCTCGGACAGGGGAGGGGCGAGCAGTACTTC. Translating gives CASSLGQGRGEQYF.